This T cell receptor (beta chain) was identified during a study of cytomegalovirus exposure and HLA in healthy donors. Broader study findings: A later analysis found most CMV-associated TCR beta chains apparently HLA-restricted.

The ends lost 7 bases at V and 7 bases at J; junction bases unmatched: 13. In germline, CDR1 is MNHEY, CDR2 SVGAGI. The CDR3 is 14 amino acids. The primer mix had 60 Vbeta and 13 Jbeta primers. The assay was immunoSEQ multiplex PCR, and TCRdb's table has in-frame clones only and misses some. The data hold 90,000 to 120,000 clones, with more than 75% observed a single time. This clone has more than one count but fewer than ten. What it binds is unknown. The sample was PBMCs. The source is a woman aged 45-59 years in good health and CMV-seropositive. V usage is TRBV6-5 and J usage is TRBJ2-7; 7 positions match TRBD2. Here the CDR3 reads CASKVDGTGGEQYF. The DNA for the CDR3 is TGTGCCAGCAAGGTGGACGGTACCGGGGGGGAGCAGTACTTC.